The 21 T cell receptor beta chains presented below share a single source sample, sequenced in a study of shared clonotypes between healthy human individuals. Generated by immunoSEQ multiplex PCR, the TCRdb table keeps only in-frame clones and is missing some. The profile shows roughly 2.5 million clones, approximately 90% of them singletons. Specimen: naive CD4+ T cells sorted from blood. Subset described: CD45RA+ positively selected. The receptors shown here come from a man aged 18 to 30 in good health.

J is TRBJ1-4 and V is TRBV6-5; maybe TRBD1 (5 bases). V gave up 5 bases and J gave up 7 bases, with 11 bases separating them. In germline, CDR1 is MNHEY, CDR2 SVGAGI. The CDR3 sequence is 13 residues long. The CDR3 region has the DNA TGTGCCAGCAGTACCCGGGGCGGTGAAAAACTGTTTTTT. Translating it yields CASSTRGGEKLFF.

A note on this clone: The junction does not match germline at one end; this may be a read error. The chain recombines TRBV7-7 with TRBJ2-5; D gene unclear. In germline, CDR1 is SSHAT, CDR2 FNYEAQ (reference sequence). The CDR3 is 13 residues long. The CDR3 DNA follows: TGTGCTAGCAGCTTGACAATCACGGAGACCCAGTACTTC. It is translated as CASSLTITETQYF. The full variable domain, rest sourced from reference TRBV7-7 and TRBJ2-5, is GAGVSQSPRYKVTKRGQDVTLRCDPISSHATLYWYQQALGQGPEFLTYFNYEAQPDKSGLPSDRFSAERPEGSISTLTIQRTEQRDSAMYRCASSLTITETQYFGPGTRLLVL.

This clone was recorded once. The chain employs TRBV5-6 and TRBJ2-2, with D possibly TRBD1 on 6 matching bases. The V gene's germline CDR1 is SGHDT and CDR2 YYEEEE. Trimming took off 6 bases at V and 4 bases at J, with 16 bases between the two ends. The CDR3 loop spans 15 amino acids. CDR3 in amino acids: CASNSPGAITGELFF. The CDR3 DNA reads TGTGCCAGCAACAGTCCAGGGGCAATCACCGGGGAGCTGTTTTTT.

V and J are TRBV5-1 and TRBJ2-4; D tentatively reads TRBD1 or TRBD2 (5 bases each). CDR3 size: 15 residues. V lost 2 bases to trimming and J lost 1 base, with 10 bases between them. Germline V gene lookup returns CDR1 SGHRS and CDR2 YFSETQ. Written as DNA, the CDR3 is TGCGCCAGCAGCTTTGAGGGGAAGGCCAAAAACATTCAGTACTTC. Its translation is CASSFEGKAKNIQYF.

Note on this clone: Other nucleotide sequences from this sample produce the same CDR3. The J gene is TRBJ2-7, the V gene TRBV18, with 8 bases aligning to TRBD1. Germline lookup yields CDR1 KGHSH and CDR2 LQKENI. The CDR3 runs 14 residues. Losses at the gene ends were 3 bases for V and 3 bases for J; bases not matched to a gene: 4. CDR3 residues: CASSPSTGGYEQYF. CDR3 coding DNA: TGTGCCAGCTCACCCAGCACAGGGGGCTACGAGCAGTACTTC.

The chain uses TRBV9 and TRBJ2-2; TRBD2 agrees at 9 bases. This CDR3 comprises 18 residues. CDR1 is SGDLS, CDR2 YYNGEE, per germline. V dropped 0 bases and J dropped 2; count of bases not matched to a gene: 8. The CDR3 DNA reads TGTGCCAGCAGCGTAGCGGCTAGCGGGGCTAAAAACACCGGGGAGCTGTTTTTT. Its translation is CASSVAASGAKNTGELFF.

The chain is built from TRBV28 and TRBJ1-2; 7 bases are shared with TRBD1. Per germline, CDR1 MDHEN and CDR2 SYDVKM. The CDR3 runs to 14 residues. Losses at the gene ends were 2 bases for V and 9 bases for J; bases not matched to a gene: 9. The CDR3 coding sequence is TGTGCCAGCAGTTTAGCGTGGTCAGGGGGAAGCTACACCTTC. As protein: CASSLAWSGGSYTF.

J is TRBJ2-1 and V is TRBV11-2, with unresolved D. V lost 0 bases, J lost 0 bases, and 12 bases lay in between. CDR3 length: 17 residues. The germline CDR1 and CDR2 sequences are SGHAT and FQNNGV. CDR3 sequence: CASSLDNRGSSYNEQFF. CDR3 nucleotide sequence: TGTGCCAGCAGCTTAGATAATCGCGGAAGCTCCTACAATGAGCAGTTCTTC.

The CDR3 spells CASSEVGSGTQYF. The CDR3, as DNA: TGCGCCAGCAGTGAGGTGGGGTCGGGGACCCAGTACTTC. V and J are TRBV10-1 and TRBJ2-5; D gene ambiguous. Looked up from germline, CDR1 is WNHNN and CDR2 is SYGVQD (reference sequence). V gave up 2 bases and J gave up 7 bases, with 11 bases separating them. CDR3 length: 13 amino acids.

The chain has TRBV27 and TRBJ2-1; 8 nucleotides match TRBD2. The CDR3 spans 14 residues. The trim removed 5 bases at V and 7 bases at J, leaving 7 bases unmatched. From germline, CDR1 is MNHEY and CDR2 SMNVEV (reference sequence). The CDR3 DNA sequence: TGTGCCAGCAGTGTGGCGGGAGGCGGTAATGAGCAGTTCTTC. The encoded protein is CASSVAGGGNEQFF.

The chain carries TRBV4-1 and TRBJ1-2; maybe TRBD1 (5 bases). The CDR3 totals 13 residues. Germline values: CDR1 MGHRA, CDR2 YSYEKL. Trimming took off 1 base at V and 7 bases at J, with 10 bases between the two ends. The CDR3 DNA reads TGCGCCAGCAGCCAAGGGACATCTCCTGGCTACACCTTC. This translates into CASSQGTSPGYTF.

About this clone itself: Other DNA sequences within the sample encode an identical CDR3. The chain couples TRBV5-1 to TRBJ1-5, with D tentatively TRBD1 (6 bases). Germline CDR1 is SGHRS and CDR2 is YFSETQ. CDR3 length: 15 amino acids. Trimming took off 4 bases at V and 0 bases at J, with 11 bases between the two ends. The CDR3: CASSLDSYSNQPQHF. The DNA of the CDR3 is TGCGCCAGCAGCCTGGACAGTTATAGCAATCAGCCCCAGCATTTT.

The CDR3 is CASTWTDRGYTF. CDR3 bases: TGTGCCAGCACCTGGACAGATCGGGGCTACACCTTC. The chain recombines TRBV5-6 with TRBJ1-2, with D maybe TRBD1 (6 bases). CDR3 size: 12 residues. Germline CDR1 reads SGHDT; CDR2 reads YYEEEE. V lost 6 bases to trimming and J lost 8 bases, with 14 bases between them.

This clone has just one count. The V gene is TRBV4-1, the J gene TRBJ2-1, with D possibly matching TRBD1 (6 bases). Germline-derived CDR1 and CDR2 are MGHRA and YSYEKL. The CDR3 sequence is 15 residues long. V was clipped by 1 base and J by 3 bases, with 10 bases between them. The CDR3: CASSQGDTYYNEQFF. As DNA, the CDR3 is TGCGCCAGCAGCCAAGGGGACACATACTACAATGAGCAGTTCTTC.

This clone was counted only a few times. This chain joins TRBV10-1 and TRBJ1-5; no firm D call. The germline V and J ends were trimmed by 0 bases and 9 bases, with 15 bases remaining between them. CDR1 and CDR2 from the germline V gene are WNHNN and SYGVQD (reference sequence). The CDR3 runs to 15 residues. The CDR3 reads CASSESETTTGPQHF. CDR3 sequence (DNA): TGCGCCAGCAGTGAGTCCGAGACCACAACGGGGCCCCAGCATTTT.

The rearrangement joins TRBV6-4 to TRBJ2-5; 7 nucleotides match TRBD2. Per the germline V gene, CDR1 is MRHNA and CDR2 is SNTAGT. V was clipped by 10 bases and J by 2 bases; unmatched bases: 10. The CDR3 is 14 amino acids. This chain's CDR3 is CATRQTSLQETQYF. The CDR3 DNA reads TGTGCCACCAGGCAGACTAGCCTACAAGAGACCCAGTACTTC.

This chain links TRBV10-2 with TRBJ2-7; D is ambiguous. This CDR3 comprises 12 residues. The V end was cut by 3 bases, the J end by 1 base, with 4 bases between. The V gene's germline CDR1 is WSHSY and CDR2 SAAADI. The CDR3 DNA reads TGCGCCAGCAGTGACCTATCCTACGAGCAGTACTTC. Translating gives CASSDLSYEQYF.

V usage is TRBV19 and J usage is TRBJ2-1; 7 nucleotides align to TRBD2. CDR3 length: 14 residues. With 3 bases clipped from V and 3 bases from J, the junction kept 2 bases outside the gene matches. Germline values: CDR1 LNHDA, CDR2 SQIVND (reference sequence). In DNA form, the CDR3 reads TGTGCCAGTAGTATTCGGGACTACTACAATGAGCAGTTCTTC. Translating gives CASSIRDYYNEQFF.

The V call is TRBV6-1, the J call TRBJ2-4, with 8 bases lining up with TRBD2. The CDR3 contains 16 residues. Germline CDR1 is MNHNS and CDR2 is SASEGT. V was pared by 3 bases and J by 1 base, with 5 bases of the junction left unmatched. CDR3 sequence reads: CASSDAGGPAKNIQYF. CDR3 coding DNA: TGTGCCAGCAGTGACGCGGGAGGCCCCGCCAAAAACATTCAGTACTTC.

The chain uses TRBV7-3 and TRBJ2-7; D is ambiguous. V was trimmed by 2 bases and J by 3 bases, leaving 11 bases between them. Germline V CDR1 and CDR2: SGHTA, FQGTGA. CDR3 length: 14 amino acids. CDR3 nucleotide sequence: TGTGCCAGCAGCTTATTGGGCAGAGACTACGAGCAGTACTTC. This encodes CASSLLGRDYEQYF. The whole variable domain, filled in from reference TRBV7-3 and TRBJ2-7, reads GAGVSQTPSNKVTEKGKYVELRCDPISGHTALYWYRQSLGQGPEFLIYFQGTGAADDSGLPNDRFFAVRPEGSVSTLKIQRTERGDSAVYLCASSLLGRDYEQYFGPGTRLTVT.

This chain uses TRBV19 with TRBJ2-7; TRBD2 matches at 7 bases. V shed 5 bases, J shed 4 bases, and the junction held 11 bases outside the gene matches. CDR1 is LNHDA, CDR2 SQIVND, per germline (reference sequence). The CDR3 totals 15 residues. The CDR3 here is CASSPRGGREYEQYF. CDR3 bases: TGTGCCAGTAGTCCACGGGGCGGGAGAGAGTACGAGCAGTACTTC.